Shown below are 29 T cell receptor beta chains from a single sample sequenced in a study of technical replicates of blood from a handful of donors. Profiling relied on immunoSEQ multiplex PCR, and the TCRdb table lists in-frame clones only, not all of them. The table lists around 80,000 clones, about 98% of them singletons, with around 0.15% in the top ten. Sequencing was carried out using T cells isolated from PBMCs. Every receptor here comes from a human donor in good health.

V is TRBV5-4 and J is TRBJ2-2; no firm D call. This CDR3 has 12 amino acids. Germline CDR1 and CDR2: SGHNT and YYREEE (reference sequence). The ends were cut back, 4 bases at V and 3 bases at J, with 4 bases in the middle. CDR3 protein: CASSVDTGELFF. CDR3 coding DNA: TGTGCCAGCAGCGTAGACACCGGGGAGCTGTTTTTT.

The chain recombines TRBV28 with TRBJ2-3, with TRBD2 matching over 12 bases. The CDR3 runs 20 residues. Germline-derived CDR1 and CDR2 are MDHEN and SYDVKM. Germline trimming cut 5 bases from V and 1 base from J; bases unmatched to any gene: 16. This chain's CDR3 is CASSRDTSGRPGRGTDTQYF. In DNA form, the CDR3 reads TGTGCCAGCAGTCGCGATACTAGCGGGAGGCCTGGCAGGGGCACAGATACGCAGTATTTT.

CDR3 nucleotides: TGTGCCAGCAGCCTACAGGACAGGACATGGGAAAAACTGTTTTTT. This sequence encodes CASSLQDRTWEKLFF. The rearrangement links TRBV6-5 to TRBJ1-4; TRBD1 agrees at 7 bases. The length of the CDR3 is 15 residues. With 6 bases clipped from V and 8 bases from J, the junction kept 12 bases outside the gene matches. Germline CDR1 and CDR2: MNHEY and SVGAGI.

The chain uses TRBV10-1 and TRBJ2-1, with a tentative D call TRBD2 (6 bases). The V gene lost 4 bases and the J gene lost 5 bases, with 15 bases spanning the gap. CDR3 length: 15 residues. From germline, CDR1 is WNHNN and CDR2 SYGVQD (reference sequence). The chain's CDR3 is CASSGPGRTNNEQFF. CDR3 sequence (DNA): TGCGCCAGCAGTGGGCCGGGGCGGACTAACAATGAGCAGTTCTTC.

The CDR3 spells CASSQVVGLVTDEQFF. DNA for the CDR3: TGTGCCAGCAGCCAAGTCGTTGGACTAGTCACCGATGAGCAGTTCTTC. V usage is TRBV14 and J usage is TRBJ2-1; 7 nucleotides match TRBD2. Germline values: CDR1 SGHDN, CDR2 FVKESK. After removal of 1 base from V and 8 bases from J, the junction contained 11 bases not matched to a gene. The CDR3 length is 16 residues. The full variable domain, rest sourced from reference TRBV14 and TRBJ2-1, is EAGVTQFPSHSVIEKGQTVTLRCDPISGHDNLYWYRRVMGKEIKFLLHFVKESKQDESGMPNNRFLAERTGGTYSTLKVQPAELEDSGVYFCASSQVVGLVTDEQFFGPGTRLTVL.

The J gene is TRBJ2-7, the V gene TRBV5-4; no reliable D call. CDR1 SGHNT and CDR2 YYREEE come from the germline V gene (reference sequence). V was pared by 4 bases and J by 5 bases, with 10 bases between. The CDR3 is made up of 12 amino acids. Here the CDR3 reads CASSTSLNEQYF. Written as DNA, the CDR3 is TGTGCCAGCAGCACCTCGCTAAACGAGCAGTACTTC.

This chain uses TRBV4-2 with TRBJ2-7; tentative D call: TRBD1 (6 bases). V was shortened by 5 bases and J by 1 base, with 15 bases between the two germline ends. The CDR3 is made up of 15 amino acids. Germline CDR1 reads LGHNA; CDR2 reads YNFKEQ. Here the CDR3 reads CASSEFTGRSYEQYF. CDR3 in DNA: TGTGCCAGCAGCGAATTCACAGGGAGATCCTACGAGCAGTACTTC.

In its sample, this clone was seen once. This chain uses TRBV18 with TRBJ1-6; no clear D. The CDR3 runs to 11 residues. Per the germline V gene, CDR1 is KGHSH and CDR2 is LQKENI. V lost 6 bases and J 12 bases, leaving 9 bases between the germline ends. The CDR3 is CASSSLGPLHF. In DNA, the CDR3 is TGTGCCAGCTCCTCACTTGGACCCCTCCACTTT. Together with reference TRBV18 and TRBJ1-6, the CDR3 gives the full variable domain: NAGVMQNPRHLVRRRGQEARLRCSPMKGHSHVYWYRQLPEEGLKFMVYLQKENIIDESGMPKERFSAEFPKEGPSILRIQQVVRGDSAAYFCASSSLGPLHFGNGTRLTVT.

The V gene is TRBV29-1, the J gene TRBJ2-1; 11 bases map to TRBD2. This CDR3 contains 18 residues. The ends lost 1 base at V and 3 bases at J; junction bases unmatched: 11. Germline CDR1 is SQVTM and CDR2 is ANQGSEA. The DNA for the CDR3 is TGCAGCGTTGAAGTTGGGACTAGCGGCAGGACTTTCTACAATGAGCAGTTCTTC. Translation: CSVEVGTSGRTFYNEQFF.

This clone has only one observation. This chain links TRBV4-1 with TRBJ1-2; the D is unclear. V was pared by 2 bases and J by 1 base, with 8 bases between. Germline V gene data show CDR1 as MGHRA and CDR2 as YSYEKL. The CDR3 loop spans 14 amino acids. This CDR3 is CASSQLQVNYGYTF. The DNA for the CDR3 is TGCGCCAGCAGCCAACTTCAGGTTAACTATGGCTACACCTTC.

CDR3 in DNA: TGTGCCAGCAGCCCCTTAGGAGGGGGGGCTGAGACCCAGTACTTC. As protein: CASSPLGGGAETQYF. This chain connects TRBV5-4 to TRBJ2-5; D is possibly TRBD2 (7 bases). CDR3 length: 15 amino acids. Germline-derived CDR1 and CDR2 are SGHNT and YYREEE (reference sequence). Trimming took 4 bases from V and 5 from J, leaving 18 bases between them.

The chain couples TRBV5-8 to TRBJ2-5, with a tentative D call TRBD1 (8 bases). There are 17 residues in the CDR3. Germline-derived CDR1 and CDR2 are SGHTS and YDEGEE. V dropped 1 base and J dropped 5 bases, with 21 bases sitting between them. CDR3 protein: CASSLKMGRGREETQYF. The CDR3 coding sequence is TGTGCCAGCAGCTTGAAGATGGGCAGGGGGCGGGAGGAGACCCAGTACTTC. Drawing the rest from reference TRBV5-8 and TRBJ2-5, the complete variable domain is EAGVTQSPTHLIKTRGQQATLRCSPISGHTSVYWYQQALGLGLQFLLWYDEGEERNRGNFPPRFSGRQFPNYSSELNVNALELEDSALYLCASSLKMGRGREETQYFGPGTRLLVL.

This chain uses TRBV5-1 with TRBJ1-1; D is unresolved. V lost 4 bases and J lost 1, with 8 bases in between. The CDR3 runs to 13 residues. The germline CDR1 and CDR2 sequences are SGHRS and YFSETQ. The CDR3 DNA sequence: TGCGCCAGCAGCGCCCCAGAGAACACTGAAGCTTTCTTT. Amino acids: CASSAPENTEAFF.

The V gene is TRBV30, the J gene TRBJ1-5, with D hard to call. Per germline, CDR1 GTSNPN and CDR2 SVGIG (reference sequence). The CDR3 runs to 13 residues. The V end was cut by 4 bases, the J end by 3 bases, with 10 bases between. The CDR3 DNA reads TGTGCCTGGACGACGGGGTACAATCAGCCCCAGCATTTT. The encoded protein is CAWTTGYNQPQHF.

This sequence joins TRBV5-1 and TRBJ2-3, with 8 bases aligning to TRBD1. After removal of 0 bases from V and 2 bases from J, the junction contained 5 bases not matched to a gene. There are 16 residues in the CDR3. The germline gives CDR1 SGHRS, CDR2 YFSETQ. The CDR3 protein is CASSLADRAHTDTQYF. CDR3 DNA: TGCGCCAGCAGCTTGGCGGACAGGGCCCACACAGATACGCAGTATTTT.

CDR3 nucleotides: TGCGCCAGCAGCCCTTACCCCAGGGACGAGCAGTACTTC. This gives the protein CASSPYPRDEQYF. J is TRBJ2-7 and V is TRBV4-1, with a tentative D call TRBD1 (5 bases). In germline, CDR1 is MGHRA, CDR2 YSYEKL. V lost 4 bases, J lost 5 bases, and 12 bases lay in between. The CDR3 contains 13 residues.

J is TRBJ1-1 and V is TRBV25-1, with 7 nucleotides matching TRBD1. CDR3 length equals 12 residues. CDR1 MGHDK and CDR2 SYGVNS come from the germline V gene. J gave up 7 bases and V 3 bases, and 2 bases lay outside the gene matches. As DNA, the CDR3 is TGTGCCAGCAGTGATTGGGACAGTGAAGCTTTCTTT. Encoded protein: CASSDWDSEAFF.

CDR3 protein: CASSADRASYEQYF. The CDR3 nucleotides are TGTGCCAGCTCAGCGGACAGGGCCTCCTACGAGCAGTACTTC. This chain joins TRBV18 and TRBJ2-7; 8 nucleotides line up with TRBD1. V was clipped by 5 bases and J by 0 bases; unmatched bases: 3. The germline V gene encodes CDR1 KGHSH and CDR2 LQKENI. The CDR3 spans 14 residues.

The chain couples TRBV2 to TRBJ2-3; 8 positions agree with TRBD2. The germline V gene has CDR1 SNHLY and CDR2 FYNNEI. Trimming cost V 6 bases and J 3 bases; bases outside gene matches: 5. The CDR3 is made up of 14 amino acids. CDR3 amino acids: CASRLADLTDTQYF. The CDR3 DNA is TGTGCCAGCAGACTAGCGGATCTTACAGATACGCAGTATTTT.

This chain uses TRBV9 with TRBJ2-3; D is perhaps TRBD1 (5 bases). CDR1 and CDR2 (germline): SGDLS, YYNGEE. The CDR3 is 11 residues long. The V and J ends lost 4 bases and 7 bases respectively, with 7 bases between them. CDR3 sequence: CASSPGNTQYF. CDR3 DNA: TGTGCCAGCAGCCCAGGGAATACGCAGTATTTT.

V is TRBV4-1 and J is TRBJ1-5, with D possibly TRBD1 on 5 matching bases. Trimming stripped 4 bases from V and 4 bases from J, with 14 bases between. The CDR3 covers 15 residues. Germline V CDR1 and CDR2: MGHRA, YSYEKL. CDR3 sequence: CASSPLGAGNQPQHF. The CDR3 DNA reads TGCGCCAGCAGCCCTTTAGGGGCAGGAAATCAGCCCCAGCATTTT.

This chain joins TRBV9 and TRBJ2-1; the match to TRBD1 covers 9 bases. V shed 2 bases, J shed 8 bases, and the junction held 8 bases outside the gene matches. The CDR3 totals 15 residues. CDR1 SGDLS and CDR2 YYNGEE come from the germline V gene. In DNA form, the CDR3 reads TGTGCCAGCAGCGTCGGGACAGGGCTTTTGGATGAGCAGTTCTTC. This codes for CASSVGTGLLDEQFF.

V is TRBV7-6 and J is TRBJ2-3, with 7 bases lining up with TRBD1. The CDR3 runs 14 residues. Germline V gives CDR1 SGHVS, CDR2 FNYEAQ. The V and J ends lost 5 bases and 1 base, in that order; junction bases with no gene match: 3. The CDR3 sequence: CASSPGQGTDTQYF. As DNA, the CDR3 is TGTGCCAGCAGCCCTGGACAGGGCACAGATACGCAGTATTTT.

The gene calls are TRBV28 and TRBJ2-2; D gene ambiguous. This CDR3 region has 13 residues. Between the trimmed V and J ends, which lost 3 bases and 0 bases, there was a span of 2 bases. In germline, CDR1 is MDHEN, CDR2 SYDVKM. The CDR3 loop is CASSFSNTGELFF. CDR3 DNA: TGTGCCAGCAGTTTCTCGAACACCGGGGAGCTGTTTTTT. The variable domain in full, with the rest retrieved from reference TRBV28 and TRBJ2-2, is DVKVTQSSRYLVKRTGEKVFLECVQDMDHENMFWYRQDPGLGLRLIYFSYDVKMKEKGDIPEGYSVSREKKERFSLILESASTNQTSMYLCASSFSNTGELFFGEGSRLTVL.

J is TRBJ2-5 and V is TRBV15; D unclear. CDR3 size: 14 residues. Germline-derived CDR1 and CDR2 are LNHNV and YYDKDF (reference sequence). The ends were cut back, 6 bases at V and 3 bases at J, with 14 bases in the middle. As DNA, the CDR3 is TGTGCCACCAGAGATTTGCGAACTGAAGAGACCCAGTACTTC. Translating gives CATRDLRTEETQYF.

CDR3 bases: TGCGCCAGCAGCCAAGAAGCCCTACAGGATCATGGCTACACCTTC. Translating it yields CASSQEALQDHGYTF. The rearrangement joins TRBV4-1 to TRBJ1-2; D possibly corresponds to TRBD1 (5 bases). Germline CDR1 MGHRA, CDR2 YSYEKL. The CDR3 contains 15 residues. The ends were cut back, 0 bases at V and 6 bases at J, with 14 bases in the middle.

In DNA form, the CDR3 reads TGTGCCAGCAGCTTGGGTGCGGGGGGCAATGAGCAGTTCTTC. It yields the protein CASSLGAGGNEQFF. The chain links TRBV5-4 to TRBJ2-1; 8 bases align to TRBD2. The J segment lost 6 bases and the V segment lost 0 bases, leaving 2 bases of the junction unmatched. Germline loops: CDR1 SGHNT, CDR2 YYREEE (reference sequence). The CDR3 spans 14 residues.

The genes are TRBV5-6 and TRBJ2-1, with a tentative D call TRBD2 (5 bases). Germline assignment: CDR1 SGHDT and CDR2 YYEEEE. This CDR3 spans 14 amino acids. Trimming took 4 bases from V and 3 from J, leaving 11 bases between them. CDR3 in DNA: TGTGCCAGCAGCCCCCGAGGGTTCTACAATGAGCAGTTCTTC. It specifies CASSPRGFYNEQFF.

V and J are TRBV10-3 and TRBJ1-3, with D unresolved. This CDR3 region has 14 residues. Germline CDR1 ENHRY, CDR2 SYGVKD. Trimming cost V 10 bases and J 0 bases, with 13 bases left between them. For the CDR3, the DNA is TGTGCCACCACTCCTCCTTACTCTGGAAACACCATATATTTT. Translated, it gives CATTPPYSGNTIYF.